Listed here are 26 T cell receptor beta chains from one sample, sequenced in a study of CD8 T cells in Susac syndrome. RNA amounts of 0.5 to 1 ug underwent reverse transcription with random hexamers. TCRdb called the immunoSEQ multiplex PCR reads again in MiXCR, with one record for every CDR3 protein. The sample lists about 150,000 distinct CDR3 sequences, 95% occurring once. The source material was CD4+ T cells from PBMCs. These receptors all stem from a human donor with Susac syndrome.

The V call is TRBV7-3, the J call TRBJ2-1; D possibly corresponds to TRBD2 (6 bases). Germline CDR1 SGHTA, CDR2 FQGTGA. The V gene lost 5 bases and the J gene lost 9 bases, with 14 bases spanning the gap. The CDR3 has 13 amino acids. The CDR3 DNA is TGTGCCAGCAGCCGCGGGGTGGGGAGTGAGCAGTTCTTC. This gives the protein CASSRGVGSEQFF.

V and J are TRBV4-1 and TRBJ2-7; 8 bases line up with TRBD1. The CDR3 has 16 residues. Germline V CDR1 and CDR2: MGHRA, YSYEKL. J gave up 4 bases and V 1 base, and 9 bases lay outside the gene matches. The CDR3 loop reads CASSQVSGQAAYEQYF. The CDR3 DNA is TGCGCCAGCAGCCAAGTATCGGGACAGGCCGCATACGAGCAGTACTTC.

V gene TRBV19 combines with J gene TRBJ1-5; TRBD1 is a possible D gene (6 bases). This CDR3 spans 14 amino acids. The V and J ends lost 3 bases and 7 bases respectively, with 13 bases between them. CDR1 and CDR2 (germline): LNHDA, SQIVND (reference sequence). CDR3 residues: CASSMSGGGQPQHF. CDR3 in DNA: TGTGCCAGTAGTATGTCGGGGGGCGGGCAGCCCCAGCATTTT.

This chain links TRBV20-1 with TRBJ1-5, with D tentatively TRBD1 (6 bases). The CDR3 is 18 residues long. Germline V CDR1 and CDR2: DFQATT, SNEGSKA (reference sequence). The V gene lost 2 bases and the J gene lost 9 bases, with 29 bases spanning the gap. The CDR3 DNA follows: TGCAGTGCTAGAAACTTGCTAAGAACAGGGCCACAGTCGGGGCCCCAGCATTTT. This gives the protein CSARNLLRTGPQSGPQHF.

This chain connects TRBV14 to TRBJ1-1; D gene uncertain. This CDR3 comprises 13 residues. The germline CDR1 and CDR2 sequences are SGHDN and FVKESK. V lost 1 base to trimming and J lost 6 bases, with 9 bases between them. CDR3 coding DNA: TGTGCCAGCAGCCAAGTATATTCGGCTGAAGCTTTCTTT. Protein: CASSQVYSAEAFF.

The chain employs TRBV9 and TRBJ2-5; TRBD2 might be the D (6 bases). Germline V gene lookup returns CDR1 SGDLS and CDR2 YYNGEE. CDR3 length equals 15 residues. V gave up 0 bases and J gave up 5 bases, with 14 bases separating them. In DNA form, the CDR3 reads TGTGCCAGCAGCGTAGGATACACTAGCATGGAGACCCAGTACTTC. Translated: CASSVGYTSMETQYF.

The rearrangement links TRBV5-8 to TRBJ2-1; no reliable D call. Germline-derived CDR1 and CDR2 are SGHTS and YDEGEE. Trimming cost V 0 bases and J 4 bases, with 11 bases left between them. The CDR3 has 15 amino acids. In nucleotides, the CDR3 is TGTGCCAGCAGCTTGGGGCGGAATACGTACAATGAGCAGTTCTTC. Protein product: CASSLGRNTYNEQFF.

This rearrangement joins TRBV28 to TRBJ1-2, with 7 bases fitting TRBD1. The CDR3 runs to 14 residues. With 5 bases clipped from V and 2 bases from J, the junction kept 5 bases outside the gene matches. Germline-derived CDR1 and CDR2 are MDHEN and SYDVKM. The CDR3: CASSTMTGNYGYTF. The CDR3 DNA is TGTGCCAGCAGTACGATGACAGGGAACTATGGCTACACCTTC.

The chain carries TRBV7-2 and TRBJ1-3, with D unclear. From germline, CDR1 is SGHTA and CDR2 FQGNSA. The CDR3 runs 13 residues. With 3 bases removed from V and 0 bases from J, the gap between germline ends came to 3 bases. CDR3 DNA sequence: TGTGCCAGCAGCTTGGGCTCTGGAAACACCATATATTTT. Its protein is CASSLGSGNTIYF. The variable domain in full, with the rest retrieved from reference TRBV7-2 and TRBJ1-3, is GAGVSQSPSNKVTEKGKDVELRCDPISGHTALYWYRQSLGQGLEFLIYFQGNSAPDKSGLPSDRFSAERTGGSVSTLTIQRTQQEDSAVYLCASSLGSGNTIYFGEGSWLTVV.

This clonotype appeared once. J is TRBJ2-1 and V is TRBV5-1; 7 nucleotides align to TRBD1. CDR1 and CDR2 from the germline V gene are SGHRS and YFSETQ. V dropped 3 bases and J dropped 6; count of bases not matched to a gene: 9. This CDR3 has 15 residues. CDR3 residues: CASSSYPGQINEQFF. CDR3 DNA sequence: TGCGCCAGCAGCTCCTACCCGGGACAGATCAATGAGCAGTTCTTC.

The V call is TRBV7-9, the J call TRBJ2-7; a possible D gene is TRBD1 (6 bases). The germline CDR1 and CDR2 sequences are SEHNR and FQNEAQ (reference sequence). With 5 bases removed from V and 5 bases from J, the gap between germline ends came to 13 bases. The CDR3 is made up of 13 amino acids. The CDR3 sequence: CASSPPGTHEQYF. The DNA of the CDR3 is TGTGCCAGCAGCCCTCCCGGGACACACGAGCAGTACTTC.

The V gene is TRBV16, the J gene TRBJ1-1; 7 bases match TRBD1. V shed 0 bases and J 1 base; nucleotides not matched to a gene: 2. Germline V gene sequence: CDR1 KGHSY, CDR2 FQNENV. CDR3 length equals 15 residues. DNA for the CDR3: TGTGCCAGCAGCCAATCAGGGGGCGCGAACACTGAAGCTTTCTTT. Translation gives CASSQSGGANTEAFF.

This chain connects TRBV20-1 to TRBJ1-1; D is undetermined. The CDR3 has 12 amino acids. Germline CDR1 reads DFQATT; CDR2 reads SNEGSKA (reference sequence). The V and J ends lost 6 bases and 5 bases respectively, with 13 bases between them. This chain's CDR3 is CSATPQVTEAFF. In DNA form, the CDR3 reads TGCAGTGCGACCCCTCAGGTGACTGAAGCTTTCTTT.

The CDR3 region is CASSLTGRAYNEQFF. The CDR3 DNA reads as TGTGCCAGCAGCTTAACTGGCAGGGCCTACAATGAGCAGTTCTTC. The chain joins TRBV7-3 to TRBJ2-1, with D possibly TRBD1 on 5 matching bases. The CDR3 spans 15 residues. V gave up 0 bases and J gave up 2 bases, with 8 bases separating them. Germline-derived CDR1 and CDR2 are SGHTA and FQGTGA.

V usage is TRBV20-1 and J usage is TRBJ2-7; TRBD1 might be the D (6 bases). Germline lookup yields CDR1 DFQATT and CDR2 SNEGSKA (reference sequence). Trimming took 3 bases from V and 3 from J, leaving 12 bases between them. The CDR3 length is 13 residues. In DNA, the CDR3 is TGCAGTGCTAGCCGGGACATTCGCTACGAGCAGTACTTC. This sequence encodes CSASRDIRYEQYF.

This chain links TRBV18 with TRBJ2-7; 7 bases are shared with TRBD2. This CDR3 has 14 residues. Germline V lookup: CDR1 KGHSH, CDR2 LQKENI. Unmatched junction bases numbered 9, after V lost 6 bases and J lost 4 bases. CDR3 sequence (DNA): TGTGCCAGCTCCCCGGGACTACCGAATTACGAGCAGTACTTC. It translates to CASSPGLPNYEQYF.

The V call is TRBV20-1, the J call TRBJ2-3; the match to TRBD2 covers 11 bases. V lost 6 bases to trimming and J lost 1 base; unmatched junction nucleotides: 3. Germline CDR1 and CDR2: DFQATT and SNEGSKA (reference sequence). This CDR3 comprises 14 residues. CDR3 in amino acids: CSAGTSGGTDTQYF. The CDR3 bases are TGCAGTGCCGGGACTAGCGGAGGCACAGATACGCAGTATTTT.

The table lists this clonotype with a few counts. The chain uses TRBV5-1 and TRBJ2-3; 11 bases fit TRBD2. Germline CDR1 and CDR2: SGHRS and YFSETQ. This CDR3 has 14 amino acids. Trimming removed 3 bases from V and 5 bases from J; junction bases left unmatched: 2. The CDR3 DNA follows: TGCGCCAGCAGCTCCACTAGCGGGGGAGATACGCAGTATTTT. Its protein is CASSSTSGGDTQYF.

The chain recombines TRBV5-4 with TRBJ2-1; 11 bases agree with TRBD2. The ends lost 2 bases at V and 6 bases at J; junction bases unmatched: 4. The V gene's germline CDR1 is SGHNT and CDR2 YYREEE (reference sequence). This CDR3 region has 15 residues. The CDR3 loop is CASSFLAGGPNEQFF. The CDR3, as DNA: TGTGCCAGCAGCTTTCTAGCGGGAGGTCCCAATGAGCAGTTCTTC.

The chain joins TRBV7-9 to TRBJ2-1, with 7 positions matching TRBD1. V shed 5 bases and J 6 bases; nucleotides not matched to a gene: 7. Germline lookup yields CDR1 SEHNR and CDR2 FQNEAQ (reference sequence). CDR3 length: 14 amino acids. The CDR3 region is CASSAGNRGNEQFF. CDR3 DNA: TGTGCCAGCAGCGCCGGGAACAGGGGCAATGAGCAGTTCTTC.

The chain recombines TRBV20-1 with TRBJ2-1, with 10 bases identical to TRBD1. V shed 3 bases and J 15 bases; nucleotides not matched to a gene: 11. Germline CDR1 and CDR2: DFQATT and SNEGSKA (reference sequence). The CDR3 length is 13 residues. This chain's CDR3 is CSASGGQGFTRFF. The DNA of the CDR3 is TGCAGTGCTAGCGGGGGACAGGGGTTTACTAGGTTCTTC.

The chain uses TRBV10-3 and TRBJ2-3; D remains unclear. Trimming removed 6 bases from V and 1 base from J, with 8 bases in between. This CDR3 comprises 13 residues. Germline-derived CDR1 and CDR2 are ENHRY and SYGVKD. In DNA form, the CDR3 reads TGTGCCATCAGAGGTGGGGGCACAGATACGCAGTATTTT. Amino acids: CAIRGGGTDTQYF.

The V call is TRBV18, the J call TRBJ1-4; D gene uncertain. This CDR3 is 15 amino acids long. The germline CDR1 and CDR2 sequences are KGHSH and LQKENI. The germline V and J ends were trimmed by 3 bases and 5 bases, with 13 bases remaining between them. The CDR3 nucleotides read TGTGCCAGCTCACCGAATCGACAAGCGAATGAAAAACTGTTTTTT. The encoded protein is CASSPNRQANEKLFF.

This rearrangement joins TRBV7-9 to TRBJ1-3, with TRBD1 matching 8 bases. V trimming: 4 bases; J trimming: 2 bases; junction bases outside the gene matches: 10. CDR3 size: 17 residues. Germline V gene lookup returns CDR1 SEHNR and CDR2 FQNEAQ (reference sequence). The chain's CDR3 is CASSSHPRTGTGNTIYF. DNA for the CDR3: TGTGCCAGCAGCTCTCACCCGAGGACAGGGACTGGAAACACCATATATTTT.

The chain employs TRBV2 and TRBJ2-7; TRBD2 aligns across 7 bases. Germline V gene sequence: CDR1 SNHLY, CDR2 FYNNEI. The CDR3 has 15 amino acids. Unmatched junction bases numbered 11, after V lost 3 bases and J lost 6 bases. The CDR3 region has the DNA TGTGCCAGCAGTGATCGGCGGGAGTTAAGCAGCGAGCAGTACTTC. Amino acids: CASSDRRELSSEQYF.

The chain uses TRBV20-1 and TRBJ2-3; D is unresolved. CDR3 length: 11 residues. The germline gives CDR1 DFQATT, CDR2 SNEGSKA (reference sequence). V lost 6 bases and J 6 bases, leaving 10 bases between the germline ends. The CDR3 loop is CSAADGDTQYF. The CDR3 DNA follows: TGCAGTGCCGCGGACGGGGATACGCAGTATTTT.